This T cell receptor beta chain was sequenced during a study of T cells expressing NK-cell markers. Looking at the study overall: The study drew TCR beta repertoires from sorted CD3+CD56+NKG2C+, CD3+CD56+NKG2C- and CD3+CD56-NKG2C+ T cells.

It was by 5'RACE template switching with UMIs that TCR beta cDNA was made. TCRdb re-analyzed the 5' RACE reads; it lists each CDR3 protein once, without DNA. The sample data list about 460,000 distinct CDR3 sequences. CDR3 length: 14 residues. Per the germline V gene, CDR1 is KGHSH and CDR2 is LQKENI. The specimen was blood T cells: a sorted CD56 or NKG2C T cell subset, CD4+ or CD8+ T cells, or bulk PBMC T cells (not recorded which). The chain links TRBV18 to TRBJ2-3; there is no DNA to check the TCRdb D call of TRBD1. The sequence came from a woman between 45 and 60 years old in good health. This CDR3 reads CASSRAGKADTQYF.